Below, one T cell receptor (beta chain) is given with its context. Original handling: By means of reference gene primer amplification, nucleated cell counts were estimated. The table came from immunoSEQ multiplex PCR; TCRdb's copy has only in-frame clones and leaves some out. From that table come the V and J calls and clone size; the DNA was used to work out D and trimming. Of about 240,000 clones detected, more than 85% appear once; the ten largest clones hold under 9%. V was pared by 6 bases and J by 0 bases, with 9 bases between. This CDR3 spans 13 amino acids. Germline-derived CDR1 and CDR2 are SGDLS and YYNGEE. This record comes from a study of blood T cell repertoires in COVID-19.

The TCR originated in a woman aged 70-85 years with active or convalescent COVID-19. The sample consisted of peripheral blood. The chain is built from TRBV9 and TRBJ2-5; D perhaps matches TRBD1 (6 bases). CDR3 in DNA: TGTGCCAGCATCAGGGACAACCAAGAGACCCAGTACTTC. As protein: CASIRDNQETQYF.